The T cell receptor (beta chain) under discussion was sequenced for a study of blood T cell repertoires in COVID-19. The wider study: Sites in the United States, Italy and Spain provided acute and convalescent COVID-19 samples.

The repertoire was sequenced with immunoSEQ multiplex PCR; TCRdb's copy has only in-frame clones and lacks some. The top ten hold roughly 2.4% of the sample, which has about 170,000 clones, around nine tenths seen once. Trimming cost V 3 bases and J 5 bases; bases outside gene matches: 8. The CDR3 sequence is 15 residues long. From germline, CDR1 is SGHRS and CDR2 YFSETQ. This receptor was taken from an elderly woman with COVID-19, enrolled during active disease. The sample consisted of peripheral blood. The chain has TRBV5-1 and TRBJ2-5; 9 bases line up with TRBD1. The CDR3 here is CASSSGQGNYETQYF. Here the CDR3 DNA reads TGCGCCAGCAGCTCGGGACAGGGCAATTACGAGACCCAGTACTTC.